This T cell receptor beta chain was recorded in a study of cytomegalovirus exposure and HLA in healthy donors. Turning to the study itself: Earlier, fewer than 140 million unique TCR beta sequences were recovered from approximately 200 million T cells by an analysis. Caucasian-associated ancestry cluster membership applied to about four fifths of approximately 420 genotyped donors. Regarding the study as a whole: Most TCR sequences were rare, but some public TCRs occurred in many donors.

Germline lookup yields CDR1 SGHKS and CDR2 YYEKEE (reference sequence). V lost 3 bases and J lost 6, with 9 bases in between. This CDR3 region has 13 residues. It was with 60 Vbeta and 13 Jbeta primers that the PCR ran. The assay was immunoSEQ multiplex PCR, and TCRdb's table has in-frame clones only and misses some. The table shows about 160,000 clones, with 75% occurring only once. Comment on this clone: Its target is unknown.

This TCR derives from a woman aged 50 to 60 in good health and CMV-seropositive. Material for sequencing was PBMCs. The chain carries TRBV5-5 and TRBJ2-2; maybe TRBD1 (5 bases). For the CDR3, the DNA is TGTGCCAGCAGCTCTATAGGGGCCGGGGAGCTGTTTTTT. It translates to CASSSIGAGELFF.